These 29 T cell receptor delta chains were all obtained from the same sample, sequenced in a study of Vδ1+ human thymocytes. These receptors' targets are unknown. RNA was extracted from the cells and then reverse transcribed. The CDR3 regions were amplified by multiplex PCR from V-gene primers to a constant-region primer. TCRdb re-identified clones in the multiplex PCR reads via CATT. The sample shows under 80,000 delta-chain clones, roughly a third of them seen only once. Whole-study findings and limits: In the thymus, TRG and TRD repertoires looked highly polyclonal with Gaussian CDR3 lengths.

The source material was Vdelta1+ gamma-delta thymocytes from the thymus. Subset indicated: FACS-sorted CD3+ TCRalphabeta- TCRVdelta1+ TCRVdelta2- thymocytes. Receptors were obtained from a boy under two years old who had congenital heart surgery.

The V and J genes are TRDV1 and TRDJ1; D not resolved. Trimming stripped 1 base from V and 0 bases from J, with 21 bases between. There are 19 residues in the CDR3. In germline, CDR1 is TSWWSYY, CDR2 QGS. CDR3 amino acids: CALGEPETTRLPNTDKLIF. The CDR3 DNA reads as TGTGCTCTTGGGGAACCCGAGACTACTAGGCTGCCTAACACCGATAAACTCATCTTT.

This clone appeared a few times. This chain uses TRDV1 with TRDJ1; D gene ambiguous. V lost 4 bases and J lost 1, with 28 bases in between. This CDR3 spans 20 amino acids. Germline values: CDR1 TSWWSYY, CDR2 QGS. CDR3 residues: CALGGPFAGRIPRGTDKLIF. The CDR3 DNA reads as TGTGCTCTTGGGGGACCGTTTGCAGGTAGGATTCCAAGGGGCACCGATAAACTCATCTTT.

A single count supports this clone. This chain connects TRDV1 to TRDJ1; unclear D gene. The CDR3 runs to 16 residues. Germline CDR1 and CDR2: TSWWSYY and QGS. Trimming cost V 5 bases and J 0 bases, with 16 bases left between them. The CDR3, as DNA: TGTGCTCTTGGGTCAAGAAAGGGGTTCTACACCGATAAACTCATCTTT. Its protein is CALGSRKGFYTDKLIF.

The V call is TRDV1, the J call TRDJ1, with a weak D call TRDD3 (6 bases). The V gene lost 0 bases and the J gene lost 7 bases, with 30 bases spanning the gap. Germline V gives CDR1 TSWWSYY, CDR2 QGS. The CDR3 extends over 20 amino acids. The CDR3 sequence is CALGELIEGCYEAGMGKLIF. The CDR3 coding sequence is TGTGCTCTTGGGGAACTAATAGAAGGTTGCTACGAGGCGGGGATGGGTAAACTCATCTTT.

The chain carries TRDV1 and TRDJ1; 10 bases agree with TRDD3. CDR3 length: 22 amino acids. Germline values: CDR1 TSWWSYY, CDR2 QGS. Trimming took 0 bases from V and 0 from J; bases not matched to a gene: 19. For the CDR3, the DNA is TGTGCTCTTGGGGAACTATGGCGATCTCTCTGGGGGATAGTGGGGTACACCGATAAACTCATCTTT. This encodes CALGELWRSLWGIVGYTDKLIF.

V gene TRDV1 combines with J gene TRDJ1; 10 bases are shared with TRDD3. The ends lost 1 base at V and 3 bases at J; junction bases unmatched: 20. The germline V gene encodes CDR1 TSWWSYY and CDR2 QGS. The CDR3 is made up of 21 amino acids. CDR3 loop: CALGEPTKGVFLGDTADKLIF. In DNA form, the CDR3 reads TGTGCTCTTGGGGAACCCACCAAGGGAGTTTTCTTGGGGGATACTGCCGATAAACTCATCTTT.

There are a few counts of this clone. This chain connects TRDV1 to TRDJ1, with 10 bases lining up with TRDD3. This CDR3 contains 20 residues. In germline, CDR1 is TSWWSYY, CDR2 QGS. The V and J ends lost 0 bases and 4 bases, in that order; junction bases with no gene match: 17. This CDR3 reads CALGELGAMGWGILGDKLIF. CDR3 DNA: TGTGCTCTTGGGGAACTCGGCGCCATGGGGTGGGGGATACTAGGCGATAAACTCATCTTT.

The chain carries TRDV1 and TRDJ1, with 9 positions matching TRDD3. Germline CDR1 TSWWSYY, CDR2 QGS. Trimming cost V 0 bases and J 0 bases; bases outside gene matches: 14. This CDR3 is 20 amino acids long. For the CDR3, the DNA is TGTGCTCTTGGGGAACTTTATCCCCAGGGCTGGGGGATGTACACCGATAAACTCATCTTT. This encodes CALGELYPQGWGMYTDKLIF.

The chain links TRDV1 to TRDJ1; perhaps TRDD3 as D (6 bases). This CDR3 contains 16 residues. Germline V gene lookup returns CDR1 TSWWSYY and CDR2 QGS. V was cut by 8 bases and J by 0 bases, with 19 bases left in between. CDR3 protein: CALHQGDWDYTDKLIF. DNA for the CDR3: TGTGCTCTTCACCAGGGGGACTGGGATTACACCGATAAACTCATCTTT.

This clone was recorded a few times. The chain joins TRDV1 to TRDJ1; 12 bases align to TRDD3. This CDR3 has 21 residues. V lost 1 base to trimming and J lost 0 bases; unmatched junction nucleotides: 15. Germline loops: CDR1 TSWWSYY, CDR2 QGS. In nucleotides, the CDR3 is TGTGCTCTTGGGGAACGAGGCCCCTTTCTGGGGGATACGAGGTACACCGATAAACTCATCTTT. This codes for CALGERGPFLGDTRYTDKLIF.

The rearrangement joins TRDV1 to TRDJ1; TRDD3 agrees at 13 bases. The V segment lost 1 base and the J segment 0 bases; nucleotides outside the gene matches: 14. Germline V CDR1 and CDR2: TSWWSYY, QGS. CDR3 size: 21 residues. For the CDR3, the DNA is TGTGCTCTTGGGGAACGTACCTACTGGGGGATACGAGTTAGGTACACCGATAAACTCATCTTT. It yields the protein CALGERTYWGIRVRYTDKLIF.

The chain joins TRDV1 to TRDJ1, with D perhaps TRDD3 (6 bases). The CDR3 is 17 amino acids. CDR1 TSWWSYY and CDR2 QGS come from the germline V gene. V was clipped by 0 bases and J by 7 bases, with 21 bases between them. The CDR3 spells CALGELVLRRYAGKLIF. The CDR3 nucleotides read TGTGCTCTTGGGGAACTAGTCCTAAGGAGATACGCGGGTAAACTCATCTTT.

The chain recombines TRDV1 with TRDJ1, with TRDD3 matching over 8 bases. CDR1 and CDR2 (germline): TSWWSYY, QGS. V gave up 2 bases and J gave up 1 base; unmatched junction bases: 18. CDR3 length: 20 amino acids. CDR3 DNA: TGTGCTCTTGGGGAATTCAGGTTTTTATTGGGGGATTGCTTCACCGATAAACTCATCTTT. This encodes CALGEFRFLLGDCFTDKLIF.

The chain joins TRDV1 to TRDJ1, with D maybe TRDD3 (6 bases). Germline V lookup: CDR1 TSWWSYY, CDR2 QGS. The CDR3 contains 20 residues. V gave up 4 bases and J gave up 2 bases, with 29 bases separating them. CDR3 protein: CALGATTGGGNAVRTDKLIF. The CDR3 bases are TGTGCTCTTGGGGCGACGACAGGGGGAGGGAACGCGGTACGGACCGATAAACTCATCTTT.

The V gene is TRDV1, the J gene TRDJ1; perhaps TRDD3 as D (5 bases). V was shortened by 4 bases and J by 2 bases, with 23 bases between the two germline ends. This CDR3 comprises 18 residues. Germline values: CDR1 TSWWSYY, CDR2 QGS. CDR3 sequence (DNA): TGTGCTCTTGGGGTCTACGGGGGTTTCTACGTGGGGACCGATAAACTCATCTTT. Encoded protein: CALGVYGGFYVGTDKLIF.

The rearrangement joins TRDV1 to TRDJ1; 7 nucleotides align to TRDD3. The CDR3 loop spans 16 amino acids. Germline V lookup: CDR1 TSWWSYY, CDR2 QGS. J was trimmed by 3 bases and V by 3 bases; bases with no gene match: 10. CDR3 DNA sequence: TGTGCTCTTGGGGATTCGCCTGGGATACTGGCCGATAAACTCATCTTT. This gives the protein CALGDSPGILADKLIF.

V and J are TRDV1 and TRDJ1; 8 bases map to TRDD3. Looked up from germline, CDR1 is TSWWSYY and CDR2 is QGS. V shed 0 bases, J shed 2 bases, and the junction held 14 bases outside the gene matches. The CDR3 spans 19 residues. In nucleotides, the CDR3 is TGTGCTCTTGGGGAACTGGGGCGACGGAGGGATACGGGGACCGATAAACTCATCTTT. Protein: CALGELGRRRDTGTDKLIF.

V gene TRDV1 combines with J gene TRDJ1; 9 nucleotides line up with TRDD3. There are 22 residues in the CDR3. The junction had 30 bases not matched to a gene; V was cut back by 5 bases and J by 5 bases. CDR1 is TSWWSYY and CDR2 is QGS in the germline V gene. The CDR3 sequence: CALGRPENIFWGINSQKDKLIF. The CDR3 DNA follows: TGTGCTCTTGGGCGTCCCGAAAACATTTTCTGGGGGATTAACTCTCAAAAAGATAAACTCATCTTT.

This clone was counted a few times. The rearrangement joins TRDV1 to TRDJ1, with a tentative D call TRDD3 (9 bases). Looked up from germline, CDR1 is TSWWSYY and CDR2 is QGS. Trimming removed 3 bases from V and 1 base from J, with 27 bases in between. The CDR3 is 20 residues long. This chain's CDR3 is CALGEAFLSGIRSSTDKLIF. In DNA, the CDR3 is TGTGCTCTTGGGGAGGCCTTCCTATCGGGGATACGCTCAAGCACCGATAAACTCATCTTT.

The sample holds a few counts of this clone. V and J are TRDV1 and TRDJ1, with TRDD3 identical over 9 bases. J was trimmed by 0 bases and V by 1 base; bases with no gene match: 27. This CDR3 spans 24 amino acids. Germline values: CDR1 TSWWSYY, CDR2 QGS. The chain's CDR3 is CALGEHRQTTLLGDLARYTDKLIF. The CDR3 DNA follows: TGTGCTCTTGGGGAACATCGGCAAACCACTCTACTGGGGGACCTGGCTCGATACACCGATAAACTCATCTTT.

The chain uses TRDV1 and TRDJ1, with D hard to call. Germline lookup yields CDR1 TSWWSYY and CDR2 QGS. There are 17 residues in the CDR3. The V end lost 2 bases, the J end lost 1 base, and 17 bases lay between the germline ends. CDR3 sequence (DNA): TGTGCTCTTGGGGAATATGGGACTACAGGCGTCACCGATAAACTCATCTTT. This translates into CALGEYGTTGVTDKLIF.

The chain carries TRDV1 and TRDJ1; D is perhaps TRDD2 or TRDD3 (5 bases each). The CDR3 is made up of 19 amino acids. Germline V gene data show CDR1 as TSWWSYY and CDR2 as QGS. V dropped 1 base and J dropped 3 bases, with 24 bases sitting between them. For the CDR3, the DNA is TGTGCTCTTGGGGAACGCCTTCGGAGGGGGCTATCACCACCCGATAAACTCATCTTT. Translated: CALGERLRRGLSPPDKLIF.

The table lists this clone with a few counts. J is TRDJ1 and V is TRDV1, with a possible D match to TRDD3 (6 bases). The CDR3 is 22 amino acids. V shed 3 bases and J shed 1 base, with 33 bases lying between them. Germline assignment: CDR1 TSWWSYY and CDR2 QGS. CDR3 coding DNA: TGTGCTCTTGGGGATCCTTTGGTTCTGCGGGGATCTCATAGGGGGTGCACCGATAAACTCATCTTT. As protein: CALGDPLVLRGSHRGCTDKLIF.

This chain joins TRDV1 and TRDJ1, with TRDD3 matching over 13 bases. The CDR3 totals 23 residues. Trimming took 2 bases from V and 0 from J; bases not matched to a gene: 21. CDR1 is TSWWSYY, CDR2 QGS, per germline. CDR3 coding DNA: TGTGCTCTTGGGGAAGGCTTCCACCGCCTCGACTGGGGGATACGAAGGGACACCGATAAACTCATCTTT. Protein product: CALGEGFHRLDWGIRRDTDKLIF.

This clone was observed a few times. This chain links TRDV1 with TRDJ1; TRDD3 is a possible D gene (8 bases). V was cut by 3 bases and J by 3 bases, with 26 bases left in between. Germline CDR1 is TSWWSYY and CDR2 is QGS. The CDR3 sequence is 19 residues long. CDR3 nucleotide sequence: TGTGCTCTTGGGGAGGGGCCTTCCTTTCGTACTGGGGGCTCCGATAAACTCATCTTT. Residues: CALGEGPSFRTGGSDKLIF.

Worth noting for this clone: A junction end diverges from the germline sequence, so it may reflect a read error. The chain is built from TRDV1 and TRDJ1, with TRDD2 as a possible D gene (5 bases). Germline V lookup: CDR1 TSWWSYY, CDR2 QGS. CDR3 length: 18 residues. The CDR3 reads CALGELWPPTAYTDNLIF. CDR3 bases: TGTGCTCTTGGGGAACTCTGGCCCCCCACGGCCTACACCGATAACCTCATCTTT.

This chain connects TRDV1 to TRDJ1, with TRDD3 identical over 11 bases. The length of the CDR3 is 17 residues. V dropped 5 bases and J dropped 0; count of bases not matched to a gene: 8. Germline assignment: CDR1 TSWWSYY and CDR2 QGS. The CDR3 here is CALGPTGGYSYTDKLIF. The CDR3 DNA reads TGTGCTCTTGGGCCTACTGGGGGATATTCCTACACCGATAAACTCATCTTT.

This clone has more than one count but fewer than ten. The chain carries TRDV1 and TRDJ1; unclear D gene. Trimming took 1 base from V and 8 from J, leaving 14 bases between them. CDR1 and CDR2 (germline): TSWWSYY, QGS. The CDR3 consists of 14 residues. As DNA, the CDR3 is TGTGCTCTTGGGGAACCGCCCGACCGCCTCAAACTCATCTTT. Translating gives CALGEPPDRLKLIF.

This clone has just a few counts. This rearrangement joins TRDV1 to TRDJ1; 13 bases fit TRDD3. The V and J ends lost 4 bases and 2 bases, in that order; junction bases with no gene match: 13. Germline V gene lookup returns CDR1 TSWWSYY and CDR2 QGS. This CDR3 comprises 19 residues. CDR3 sequence: CALGVRSYWGIRRTDKLIF. The CDR3 bases are TGTGCTCTTGGGGTACGTTCCTACTGGGGGATACGGAGGACCGATAAACTCATCTTT.